This T cell receptor (beta chain) stems from a study of CD4+ T cells in melanoma. There are 15 residues in the CDR3. Trimming left V 5 bases short and J 0 bases short, with 11 bases between. Germline V gives CDR1 MNHEY, CDR2 SMNVEV (reference sequence). Turning to this clone: Distinct nucleotide sequences in the sample also encode this CDR3.

TCRdb's table, derived via immunoSEQ multiplex PCR, lists solely in-frame clones and lacks some. Of 6,700 or so clones in the sample, around 60% are singletons; the top ten hold roughly 20%. This chain connects TRBV27 to TRBJ1-3; unclear D gene. Specimen: cells from a culture (not recorded whether cultured in vitro). This clonotype was obtained from a human donor with melanoma. The CDR3 DNA sequence: TGTGCCAGCAGTCCGAACCGGGACTCTGGAAACACCATATATTTT. It yields the protein CASSPNRDSGNTIYF.